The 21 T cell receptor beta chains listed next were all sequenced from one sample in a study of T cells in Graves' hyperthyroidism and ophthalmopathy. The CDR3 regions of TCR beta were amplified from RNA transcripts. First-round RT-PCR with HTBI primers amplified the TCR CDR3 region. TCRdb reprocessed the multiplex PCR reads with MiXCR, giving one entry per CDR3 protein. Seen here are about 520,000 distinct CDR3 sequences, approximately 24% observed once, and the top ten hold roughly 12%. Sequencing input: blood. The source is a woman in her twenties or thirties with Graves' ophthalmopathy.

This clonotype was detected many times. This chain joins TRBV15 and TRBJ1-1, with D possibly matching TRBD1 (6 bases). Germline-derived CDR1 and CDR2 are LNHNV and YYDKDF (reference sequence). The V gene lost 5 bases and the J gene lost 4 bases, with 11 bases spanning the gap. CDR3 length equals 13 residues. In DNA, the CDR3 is TGTGCCACCAGCTCAAAAGGGGGCACTGAAGCTTTCTTT. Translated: CATSSKGGTEAFF.

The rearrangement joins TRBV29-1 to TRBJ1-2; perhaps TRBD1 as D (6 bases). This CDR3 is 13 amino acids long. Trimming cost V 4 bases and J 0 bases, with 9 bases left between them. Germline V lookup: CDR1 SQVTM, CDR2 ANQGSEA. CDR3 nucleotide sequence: TGCAGCGTTGGGACAGTAGCTAACTATGGCTACACCTTC. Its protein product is CSVGTVANYGYTF.

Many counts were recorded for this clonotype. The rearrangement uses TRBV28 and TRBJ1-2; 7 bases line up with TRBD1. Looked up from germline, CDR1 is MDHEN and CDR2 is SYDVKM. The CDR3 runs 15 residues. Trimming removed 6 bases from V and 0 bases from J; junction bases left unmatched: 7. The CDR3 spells CASRSHGQANYGYTF. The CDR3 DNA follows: TGTGCCAGCAGATCCCACGGACAGGCTAACTATGGCTACACCTTC.

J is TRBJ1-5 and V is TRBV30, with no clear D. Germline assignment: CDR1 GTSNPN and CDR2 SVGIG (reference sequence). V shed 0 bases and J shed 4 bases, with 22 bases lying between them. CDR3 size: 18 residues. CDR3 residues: CAWSVNPPSVGINQPQHF. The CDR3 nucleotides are TGTGCCTGGAGTGTAAACCCACCCTCTGTAGGGATTAATCAGCCCCAGCATTTT. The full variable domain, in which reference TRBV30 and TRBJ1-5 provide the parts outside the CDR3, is SQTIHQWPATLVQPVGSPLSLECTVEGTSNPNLYWYRQAAGRGLQLLFYSVGIGQISSEVPQNLSASRPQDRQFILSSKKLLLSDSGFYLCAWSVNPPSVGINQPQHFGDGTRLSIL.

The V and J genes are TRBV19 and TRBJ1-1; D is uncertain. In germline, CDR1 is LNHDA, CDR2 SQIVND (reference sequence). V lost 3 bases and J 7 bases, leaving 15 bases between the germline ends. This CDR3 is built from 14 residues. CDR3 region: CASSILAAPNEAFF. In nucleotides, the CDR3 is TGTGCCAGTAGTATCCTCGCCGCGCCTAATGAAGCTTTCTTT.

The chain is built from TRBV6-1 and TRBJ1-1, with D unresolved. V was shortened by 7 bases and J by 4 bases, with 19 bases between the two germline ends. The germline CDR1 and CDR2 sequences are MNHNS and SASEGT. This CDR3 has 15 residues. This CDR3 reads CASKPPMGVGTEAFF. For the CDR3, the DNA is TGTGCCAGCAAACCGCCCATGGGTGTGGGCACTGAAGCTTTCTTT.

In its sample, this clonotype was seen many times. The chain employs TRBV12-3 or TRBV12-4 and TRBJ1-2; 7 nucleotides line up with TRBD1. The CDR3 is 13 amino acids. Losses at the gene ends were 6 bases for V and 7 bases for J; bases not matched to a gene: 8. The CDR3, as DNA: TGTGCCAGCAGCCTCGACAGGGAACGTGGCTACACCTTC. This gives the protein CASSLDRERGYTF.

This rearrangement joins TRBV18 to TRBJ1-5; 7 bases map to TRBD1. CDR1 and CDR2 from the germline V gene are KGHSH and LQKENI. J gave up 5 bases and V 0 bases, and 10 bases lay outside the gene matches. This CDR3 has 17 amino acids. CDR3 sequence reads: CASSPPGGWQGDQPQHF. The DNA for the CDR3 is TGTGCCAGCTCACCACCCGGGGGGTGGCAGGGGGATCAGCCCCAGCATTTT.

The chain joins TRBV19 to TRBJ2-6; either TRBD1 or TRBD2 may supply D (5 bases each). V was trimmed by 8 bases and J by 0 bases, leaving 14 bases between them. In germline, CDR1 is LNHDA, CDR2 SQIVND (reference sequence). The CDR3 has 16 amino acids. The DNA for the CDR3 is TGTGCCAGTGAGTGGGACGCTAGCTCTGGGGCCAACGTCCTGACTTTC. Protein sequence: CASEWDASSGANVLTF.

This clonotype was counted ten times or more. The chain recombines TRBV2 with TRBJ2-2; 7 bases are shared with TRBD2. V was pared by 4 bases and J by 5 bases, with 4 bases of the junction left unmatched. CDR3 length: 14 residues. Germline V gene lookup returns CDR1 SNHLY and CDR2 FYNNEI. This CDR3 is CASSGPGGTGELFF. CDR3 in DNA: TGTGCCAGCAGTGGCCCGGGAGGTACCGGGGAGCTGTTTTTT. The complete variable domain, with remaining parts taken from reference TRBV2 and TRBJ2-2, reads EPEVTQTPSHQVTQMGQEVILRCVPISNHLYFYWYRQILGQKVEFLVSFYNNEISEKSEIFDDQFSVERPDGSNFTLKIRSTKLEDSAMYFCASSGPGGTGELFFGEGSRLTVL.

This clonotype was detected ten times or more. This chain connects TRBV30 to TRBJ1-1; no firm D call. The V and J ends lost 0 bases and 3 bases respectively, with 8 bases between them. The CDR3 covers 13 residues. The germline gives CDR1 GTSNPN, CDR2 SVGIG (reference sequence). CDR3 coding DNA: TGTGCCTGGAGTGTACAGAGGGACACTGAAGCTTTCTTT. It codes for CAWSVQRDTEAFF. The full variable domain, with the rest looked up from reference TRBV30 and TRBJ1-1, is SQTIHQWPATLVQPVGSPLSLECTVEGTSNPNLYWYRQAAGRGLQLLFYSVGIGQISSEVPQNLSASRPQDRQFILSSKKLLLSDSGFYLCAWSVQRDTEAFFGQGTRLTVV.

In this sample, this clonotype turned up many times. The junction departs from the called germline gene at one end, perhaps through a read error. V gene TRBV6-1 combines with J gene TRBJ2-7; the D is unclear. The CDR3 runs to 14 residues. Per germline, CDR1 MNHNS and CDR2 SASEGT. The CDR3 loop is CASSVAIISSEQYF. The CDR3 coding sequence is TGTGCCAGCAGTGTGGCAATCATCTCCTCCGAGCAGTACTTC.

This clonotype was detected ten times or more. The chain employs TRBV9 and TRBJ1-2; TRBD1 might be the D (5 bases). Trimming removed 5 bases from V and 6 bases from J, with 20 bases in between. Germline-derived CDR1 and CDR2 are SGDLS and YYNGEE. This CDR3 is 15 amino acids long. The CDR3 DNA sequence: TGTGCCAGCAGTTCCGTCGGTGGGGGGGTCCATGGCTACACCTTC. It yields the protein CASSSVGGGVHGYTF.

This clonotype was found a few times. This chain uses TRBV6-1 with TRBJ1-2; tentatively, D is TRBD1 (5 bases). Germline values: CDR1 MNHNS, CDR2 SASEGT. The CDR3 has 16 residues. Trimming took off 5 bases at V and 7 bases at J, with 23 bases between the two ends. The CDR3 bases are TGTGCCAGCAGTCTAAACCCCCTGGGCAGGGAGGGTGGCTACACCTTC. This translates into CASSLNPLGREGGYTF.

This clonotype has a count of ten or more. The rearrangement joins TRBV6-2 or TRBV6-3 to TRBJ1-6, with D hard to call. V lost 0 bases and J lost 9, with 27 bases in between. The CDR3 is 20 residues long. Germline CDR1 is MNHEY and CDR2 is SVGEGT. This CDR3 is CASSYSIGTGRRTGSSPLHF. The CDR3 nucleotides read TGTGCCAGCAGTTACTCGATCGGTACCGGCCGGAGGACCGGGAGTTCACCCCTCCACTTT.

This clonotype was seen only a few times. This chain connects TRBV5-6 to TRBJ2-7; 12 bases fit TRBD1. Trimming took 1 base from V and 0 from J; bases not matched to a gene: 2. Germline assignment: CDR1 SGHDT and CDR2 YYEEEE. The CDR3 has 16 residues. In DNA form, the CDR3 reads TGTGCCAGCAGCTTGTTGGGACAGGGGGCCTCCTACGAGCAGTACTTC. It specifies CASSLLGQGASYEQYF.

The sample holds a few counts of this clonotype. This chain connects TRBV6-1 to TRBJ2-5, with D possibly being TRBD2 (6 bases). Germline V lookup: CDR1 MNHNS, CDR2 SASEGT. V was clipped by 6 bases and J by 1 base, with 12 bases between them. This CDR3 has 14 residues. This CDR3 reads CASRWGESQETQYF. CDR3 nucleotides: TGTGCCAGCAGATGGGGGGAGTCCCAAGAGACCCAGTACTTC.

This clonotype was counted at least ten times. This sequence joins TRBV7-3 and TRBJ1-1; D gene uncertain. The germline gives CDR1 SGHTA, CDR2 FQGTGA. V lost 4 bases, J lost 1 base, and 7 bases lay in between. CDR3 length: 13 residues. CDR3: CASSSQQNTEAFF. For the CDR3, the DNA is TGTGCCAGCAGCTCCCAGCAGAACACTGAAGCTTTCTTT.

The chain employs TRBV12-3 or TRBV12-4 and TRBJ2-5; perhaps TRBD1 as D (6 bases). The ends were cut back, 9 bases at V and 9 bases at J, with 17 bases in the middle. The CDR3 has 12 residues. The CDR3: CASMRGNVAQYF. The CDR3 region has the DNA TGTGCCAGTATGAGGGGGAACGTAGCCCAGTACTTC.

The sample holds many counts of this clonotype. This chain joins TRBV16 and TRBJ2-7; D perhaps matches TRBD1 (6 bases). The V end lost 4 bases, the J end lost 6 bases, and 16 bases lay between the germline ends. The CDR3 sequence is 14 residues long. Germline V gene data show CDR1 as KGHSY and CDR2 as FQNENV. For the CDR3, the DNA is TGTGCCAGCAGCCCCGCCCGACAGGAGGTCGAGCAGTACTTC. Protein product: CASSPARQEVEQYF. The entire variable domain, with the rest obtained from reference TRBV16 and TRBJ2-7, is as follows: GEEVAQTPKHLVRGEGQKAKLYCAPIKGHSYVFWYQQVLKNEFKFLISFQNENVFDETGMPKERFSAKCLPNSPCSLEIQATKLEDSAVYFCASSPARQEVEQYFGPGTRLTVT.

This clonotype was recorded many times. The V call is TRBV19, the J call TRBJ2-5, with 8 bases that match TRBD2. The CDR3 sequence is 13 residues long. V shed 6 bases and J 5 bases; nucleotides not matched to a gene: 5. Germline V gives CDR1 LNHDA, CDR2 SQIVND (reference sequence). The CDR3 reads CASSSGGRETQYF. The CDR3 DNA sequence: TGTGCCAGTAGCAGCGGGGGTAGGGAGACCCAGTACTTC. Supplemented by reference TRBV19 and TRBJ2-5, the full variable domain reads DGGITQSPKYLFRKEGQNVTLSCEQNLNHDAMYWYRQDPGQGLRLIYYSQIVNDFQKGDIAEGYSVSREKKESFPLTVTSAQKNPTAFYLCASSSGGRETQYFGPGTRLLVL.